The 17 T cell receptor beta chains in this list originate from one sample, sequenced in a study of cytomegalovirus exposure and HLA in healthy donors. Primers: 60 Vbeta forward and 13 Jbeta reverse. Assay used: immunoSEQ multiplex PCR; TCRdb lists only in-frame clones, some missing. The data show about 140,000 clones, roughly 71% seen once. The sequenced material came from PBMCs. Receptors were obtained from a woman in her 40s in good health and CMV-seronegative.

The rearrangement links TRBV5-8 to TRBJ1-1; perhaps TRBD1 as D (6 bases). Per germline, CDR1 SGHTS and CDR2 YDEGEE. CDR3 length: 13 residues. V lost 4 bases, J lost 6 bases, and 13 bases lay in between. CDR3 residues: CASSLRQEAEAFF. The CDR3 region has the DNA TGTGCCAGCAGCCTAAGACAGGAGGCTGAAGCTTTCTTT.

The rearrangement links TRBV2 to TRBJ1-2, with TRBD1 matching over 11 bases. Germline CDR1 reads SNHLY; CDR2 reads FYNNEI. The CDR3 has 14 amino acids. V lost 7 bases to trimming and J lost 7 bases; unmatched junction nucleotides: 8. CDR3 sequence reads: CASIPDRGLVGYTF. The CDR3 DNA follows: TGTGCCAGCATCCCGGACAGGGGGCTTGTTGGCTACACCTTC. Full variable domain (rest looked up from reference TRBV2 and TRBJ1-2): EPEVTQTPSHQVTQMGQEVILRCVPISNHLYFYWYRQILGQKVEFLVSFYNNEISEKSEIFDDQFSVERPDGSNFTLKIRSTKLEDSAMYFCASIPDRGLVGYTFGSGTRLTVV.

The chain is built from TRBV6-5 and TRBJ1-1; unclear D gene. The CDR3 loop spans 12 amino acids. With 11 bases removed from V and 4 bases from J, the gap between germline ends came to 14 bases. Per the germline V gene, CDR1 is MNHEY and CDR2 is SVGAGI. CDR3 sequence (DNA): TGTGCCGGGAGCCGTGGCGGCACTGAAGCTTTCTTT. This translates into CAGSRGGTEAFF.

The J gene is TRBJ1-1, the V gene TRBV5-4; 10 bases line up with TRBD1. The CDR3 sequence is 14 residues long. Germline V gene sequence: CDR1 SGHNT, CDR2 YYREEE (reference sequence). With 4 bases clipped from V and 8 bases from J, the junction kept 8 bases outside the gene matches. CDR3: CASSGRDRGREAFF. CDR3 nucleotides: TGTGCCAGCAGCGGCCGGGACAGGGGAAGAGAAGCTTTCTTT.

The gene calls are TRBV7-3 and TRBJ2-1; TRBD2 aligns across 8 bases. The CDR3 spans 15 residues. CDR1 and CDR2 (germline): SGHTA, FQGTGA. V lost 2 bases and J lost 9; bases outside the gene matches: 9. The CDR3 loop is CASSLAGGVVGEQFF. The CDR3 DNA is TGTGCCAGCAGCTTAGCGGGGGGAGTTGTCGGTGAGCAGTTCTTC.

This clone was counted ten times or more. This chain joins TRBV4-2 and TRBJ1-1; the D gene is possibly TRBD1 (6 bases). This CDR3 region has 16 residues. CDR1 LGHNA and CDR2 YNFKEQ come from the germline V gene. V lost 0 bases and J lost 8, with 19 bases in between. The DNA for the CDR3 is TGTGCCAGCAGCCAAGAAAGGGGGAGTATGTCATCAGAAGCTTTCTTT. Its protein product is CASSQERGSMSSEAFF.

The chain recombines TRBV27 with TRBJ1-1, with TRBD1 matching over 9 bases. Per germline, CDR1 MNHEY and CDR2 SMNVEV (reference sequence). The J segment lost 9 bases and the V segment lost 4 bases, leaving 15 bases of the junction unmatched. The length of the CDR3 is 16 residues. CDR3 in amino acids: CASSSGTGILPRKAFF. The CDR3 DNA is TGTGCCAGCAGTTCGGGGACAGGGATACTGCCACGTAAAGCTTTCTTT.

CDR3: CASSLYRGLETQYF. CDR3 in DNA: TGCGCCAGCAGCCTCTACAGGGGGCTGGAGACCCAGTACTTC. This rearrangement joins TRBV5-1 to TRBJ2-5, with 9 bases matching TRBD1. Germline loops: CDR1 SGHRS, CDR2 YFSETQ. The CDR3 extends over 14 amino acids. V lost 4 bases to trimming and J lost 5 bases; unmatched junction nucleotides: 6.

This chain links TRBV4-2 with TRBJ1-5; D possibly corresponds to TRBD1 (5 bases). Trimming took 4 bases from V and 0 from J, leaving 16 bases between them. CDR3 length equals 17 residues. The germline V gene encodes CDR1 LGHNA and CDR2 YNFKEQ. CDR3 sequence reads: CASSRSPMTASNQPQHF. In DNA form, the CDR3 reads TGTGCCAGCAGCCGATCCCCGATGACAGCTAGCAATCAGCCCCAGCATTTT.

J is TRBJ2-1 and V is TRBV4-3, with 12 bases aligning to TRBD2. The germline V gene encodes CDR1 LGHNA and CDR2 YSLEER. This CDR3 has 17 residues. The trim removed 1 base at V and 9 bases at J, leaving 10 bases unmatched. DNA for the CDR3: TGCGCCAGCAGCCAAGGAGGACAACTAGCGGGGGGAGCTGAGCAGTTCTTC. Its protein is CASSQGGQLAGGAEQFF.

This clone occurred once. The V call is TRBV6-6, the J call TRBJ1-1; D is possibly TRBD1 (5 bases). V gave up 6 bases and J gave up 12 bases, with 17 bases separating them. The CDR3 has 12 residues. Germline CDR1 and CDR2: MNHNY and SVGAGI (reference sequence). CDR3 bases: TGTGCCAGCAGGTCTGGTTCGAAGGGGCCTTTCTTT. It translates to CASRSGSKGPFF.

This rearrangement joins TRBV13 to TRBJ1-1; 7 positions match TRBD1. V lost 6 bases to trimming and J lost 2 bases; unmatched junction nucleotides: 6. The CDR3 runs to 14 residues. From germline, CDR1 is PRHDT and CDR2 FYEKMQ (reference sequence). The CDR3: CASRPRTGNTEAFF. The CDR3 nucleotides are TGTGCCAGCAGACCGAGGACAGGCAACACTGAAGCTTTCTTT.

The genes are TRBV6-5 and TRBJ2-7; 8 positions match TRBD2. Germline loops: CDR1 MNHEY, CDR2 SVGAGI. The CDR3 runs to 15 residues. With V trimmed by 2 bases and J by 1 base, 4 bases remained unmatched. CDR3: CASSYVAGPSYEQYF. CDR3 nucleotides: TGTGCCAGCAGTTACGTAGCGGGACCTTCCTACGAGCAGTACTTC.

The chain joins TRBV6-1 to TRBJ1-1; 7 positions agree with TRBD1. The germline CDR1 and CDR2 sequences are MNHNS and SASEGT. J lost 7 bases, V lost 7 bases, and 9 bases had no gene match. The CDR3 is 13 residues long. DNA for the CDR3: TGTGCCAGCAAGGGCAGGGGGTTCTGTGAAGCTTTCTTT. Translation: CASKGRGFCEAFF.

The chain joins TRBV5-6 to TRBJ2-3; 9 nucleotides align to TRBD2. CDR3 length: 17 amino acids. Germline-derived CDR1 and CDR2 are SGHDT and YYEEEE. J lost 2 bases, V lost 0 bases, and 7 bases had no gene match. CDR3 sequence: CASSLDRLAAHTDTQYF. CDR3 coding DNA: TGTGCCAGCAGCTTGGACAGACTAGCGGCCCACACAGATACGCAGTATTTT.

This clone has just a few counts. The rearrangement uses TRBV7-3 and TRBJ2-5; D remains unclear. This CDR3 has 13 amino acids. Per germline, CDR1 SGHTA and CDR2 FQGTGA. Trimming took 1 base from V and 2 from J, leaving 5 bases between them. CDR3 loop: CASSLKSQETQYF. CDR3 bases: TGTGCCAGCAGCTTAAAGAGTCAAGAGACCCAGTACTTC.

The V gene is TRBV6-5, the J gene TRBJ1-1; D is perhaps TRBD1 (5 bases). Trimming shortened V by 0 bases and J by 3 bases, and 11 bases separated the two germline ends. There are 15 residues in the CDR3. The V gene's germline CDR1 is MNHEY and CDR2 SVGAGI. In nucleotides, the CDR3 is TGTGCCAGCAGTTACTCCGGGGGAGTGGACACTGAAGCTTTCTTT. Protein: CASSYSGGVDTEAFF.